This T cell receptor (beta chain) comes out of a study of control samples from healthy donors and cancer patients. The assay was immunoSEQ multiplex PCR, and TCRdb's table has in-frame clones only and misses some. The sample lists fewer than 150,000 clones, roughly nine tenths occurring once. The sequence was collected from a woman aged 18-29 years in good health. Specimen: blood.

CDR3 nucleotide sequence: TGTGCCAGCAGTTACTCATACGGGGCCCCCTACGAGCAGTACTTC. Translated: CASSYSYGAPYEQYF. This chain uses TRBV6-5 with TRBJ2-7; D tentatively reads TRBD1 or TRBD2 (5 bases each). V lost 0 bases and J lost 2, with 11 bases in between. The CDR3 has 15 residues. Germline V gene sequence: CDR1 MNHEY, CDR2 SVGAGI.